Here is one TCR beta chain with its context. Its antigen is unknown. The source of the sample is a study of T cell responses to AZD1222 COVID-19 vaccine. TCRdb's table, derived via immunoSEQ multiplex PCR, lists solely in-frame clones and lacks some. Among just over 150,000 clones, 90% were seen once, and the ten largest hold approximately 2%. The CDR3 loop spans 14 amino acids. Germline loops: CDR1 ENHRY, CDR2 SYGVKD. With V trimmed by 6 bases and J by 6 bases, 5 bases remained unmatched. Study observations and caveats: A rise in Spike-specific TCR breadth and depth followed two AZD1222 doses. Only five to seven AZD1222 recipients were seropositive at baseline.

The chain recombines TRBV10-3 with TRBJ1-6; 7 positions match TRBD1. The sample here was peripheral blood, taken on day 0 of AZD1222 vaccination. The TCR originated in an adult in good health. The DNA for the CDR3 is TGTGCCATCAGGGCGACAGGGAGTAATTCACCCCTCCACTTT. Translated, it gives CAIRATGSNSPLHF.